Following are 16 T cell receptor beta chains from one sample sequenced in a study of OX40 agonist ivuxolimab in advanced cancers. Some clones are missing from TCRdb's copy, which holds only in-frame ones; the method was immunoSEQ multiplex PCR. The table has tens of thousands of clones, over 75% seen once; the top ten hold roughly an eighth. Specimen: CD4+ or CD8+ T cells sorted from blood, collected in a trial of the OX40 agonist ivuxolimab. The receptor set was obtained from an adult with an advanced solid tumor such as melanoma, head and neck, liver or kidney cancer.

The chain carries TRBV13 and TRBJ2-7; the D gene is possibly TRBD1 (6 bases). The CDR3 spans 14 residues. Germline-derived CDR1 and CDR2 are PRHDT and FYEKMQ (reference sequence). Trimming stripped 5 bases from V and 0 bases from J, with 11 bases between. CDR3 DNA sequence: TGTGCCAGCAGCCCAGGGGTTGGCTCCTACGAGCAGTACTTC. This codes for CASSPGVGSYEQYF. Full variable domain (remainder filled in from reference TRBV13 and TRBJ2-7): AAGVIQSPRHLIKEKRETATLKCYPIPRHDTVYWYQQGPGQDPQFLISFYEKMQSDKGSIPDRFSAQQFSDYHSELNMSSLELGDSALYFCASSPGVGSYEQYFGPGTRLTVT.

The chain links TRBV19 to TRBJ2-2; 13 positions agree with TRBD2. The CDR3 length is 16 residues. Germline lookup yields CDR1 LNHDA and CDR2 SQIVND (reference sequence). J gave up 3 bases and V 5 bases, and 3 bases lay outside the gene matches. In DNA form, the CDR3 reads TGTGCCAGTAGTCCTACTAGCGGGAGGGACACCGGGGAGCTGTTTTTT. This codes for CASSPTSGRDTGELFF.

This chain links TRBV13 with TRBJ1-1; D is unclear. The V and J ends lost 3 bases and 7 bases respectively, with 9 bases between them. CDR1 and CDR2 (germline): PRHDT, FYEKMQ (reference sequence). This CDR3 comprises 12 residues. DNA for the CDR3: TGTGCCAGCAGCTTCCCCAGCCTTGAAGCTTTCTTT. This sequence encodes CASSFPSLEAFF.

The chain has TRBV28 and TRBJ2-1; a weak D match, TRBD2 (5 bases). In germline, CDR1 is MDHEN, CDR2 SYDVKM. The CDR3 extends over 13 amino acids. The V end lost 6 bases, the J end lost 3 bases, and 9 bases lay between the germline ends. The DNA for the CDR3 is TGTGCCAGCAGCCTAACTAGCTACAATGAGCAGTTCTTC. Translated: CASSLTSYNEQFF.

The chain couples TRBV7-9 to TRBJ2-7; 8 nucleotides agree with TRBD1. The CDR3 is 15 residues long. V gave up 5 bases and J gave up 1 base; unmatched junction bases: 7. Looked up from germline, CDR1 is SEHNR and CDR2 is FQNEAQ (reference sequence). DNA of the CDR3: TGTGCCAGCAGCAATGGGTGGGACAGGTCCTACGAGCAGTACTTC. It codes for CASSNGWDRSYEQYF.

Here the CDR3 reads CASSVGAGSGNYEQYF. CDR3 nucleotides: TGTGCCAGCAGCGTCGGCGCGGGGAGCGGGAACTACGAGCAGTACTTC. The J gene is TRBJ2-7, the V gene TRBV9; 7 nucleotides match TRBD2. Looked up from germline, CDR1 is SGDLS and CDR2 is YYNGEE. The CDR3 loop spans 16 amino acids. Trimming removed 2 bases from V and 3 bases from J; junction bases left unmatched: 11.

This chain joins TRBV27 and TRBJ2-7; 8 bases line up with TRBD2. Germline CDR1 MNHEY, CDR2 SMNVEV (reference sequence). This CDR3 comprises 15 residues. J lost 0 bases, V lost 3 bases, and 4 bases had no gene match. CDR3 loop: CASSLIAGPSYEQYF. CDR3 DNA: TGTGCCAGCAGTTTGATAGCGGGACCCTCCTACGAGCAGTACTTC.

The V gene is TRBV5-4, the J gene TRBJ2-3; no clear D. Germline assignment: CDR1 SGHNT and CDR2 YYREEE (reference sequence). This CDR3 has 15 amino acids. V gave up 4 bases and J gave up 0 bases, with 12 bases separating them. CDR3 DNA sequence: TGTGCCAGCAGCCCGGGTCCATTTAGCACAGATACGCAGTATTTT. It codes for CASSPGPFSTDTQYF.

This chain links TRBV11-2 with TRBJ1-2; tentative D call: TRBD1 (6 bases). The CDR3 runs to 15 residues. Germline assignment: CDR1 SGHAT and CDR2 FQNNGV. V was trimmed by 5 bases and J by 5 bases, leaving 18 bases between them. CDR3 protein: CASSPEGGVDYGYTF. CDR3 coding DNA: TGTGCCAGCAGCCCTGAGGGGGGAGTAGATTATGGCTACACCTTC.

The J gene is TRBJ2-7, the V gene TRBV6-1; D tentatively fits TRBD1 or TRBD2 (5 bases each). Germline CDR1 and CDR2: MNHNS and SASEGT. This CDR3 has 14 amino acids. V dropped 8 bases and J dropped 1 base, with 15 bases sitting between them. This CDR3 is CASEVGDVSYEQYF. The CDR3 DNA follows: TGTGCCAGCGAGGTCGGGGACGTGTCCTACGAGCAGTACTTC.

The chain links TRBV18 to TRBJ1-4; 7 positions agree with TRBD1. The CDR3 consists of 17 residues. V trimming: 4 bases; J trimming: 0 bases; junction bases outside the gene matches: 8. Germline-derived CDR1 and CDR2 are KGHSH and LQKENI. The DNA for the CDR3 is TGTGCCAGCTCACGCCGGGACAGTTTTGCAACTAATGAAAAACTGTTTTTT. As protein: CASSRRDSFATNEKLFF.

This chain's CDR3 is CASSLAYGLSYEQYF. In nucleotides, the CDR3 is TGCGCCAGCAGCTTGGCTTACGGGCTCTCCTACGAGCAGTACTTC. The chain carries TRBV5-1 and TRBJ2-7; no reliable D call. This CDR3 spans 15 amino acids. Trimming left V 0 bases short and J 0 bases short, with 10 bases between. The germline CDR1 and CDR2 sequences are SGHRS and YFSETQ.

The rearrangement links TRBV7-2 to TRBJ2-7, with 14 nucleotides matching TRBD2. The length of the CDR3 is 15 residues. Germline V lookup: CDR1 SGHTA, CDR2 FQGNSA. Trimming at V came to 4 bases and at J to 5 bases, leaving 4 bases not matched to a gene. The CDR3 DNA sequence: TGTGCCAGCAGCTCGGGGACTAGCGGGAGCAACGAGCAGTACTTC. This sequence encodes CASSSGTSGSNEQYF.

The rearrangement uses TRBV19 and TRBJ2-2; no clear D gene. Deletions cut 1 base from V and 5 bases from J, with 8 bases between. Germline CDR1 reads LNHDA; CDR2 reads SQIVND (reference sequence). The CDR3 length is 14 residues. The CDR3 loop is CASSIVSTTGELFF. In nucleotides, the CDR3 is TGTGCCAGTAGTATAGTTTCGACGACCGGGGAGCTGTTTTTT.

This chain connects TRBV27 to TRBJ2-1; TRBD1 might be the D (5 bases). Per the germline V gene, CDR1 is MNHEY and CDR2 is SMNVEV (reference sequence). With 0 bases removed from V and 0 bases from J, the gap between germline ends came to 9 bases. The CDR3 contains 16 residues. CDR3 nucleotide sequence: TGTGCCAGCAGTTTATCGGGGCTAGTCTCCTACAATGAGCAGTTCTTC. Its translation is CASSLSGLVSYNEQFF.

This clone appeared a single time. The chain recombines TRBV9 with TRBJ1-1; TRBD1 aligns across 8 bases. The germline gives CDR1 SGDLS, CDR2 YYNGEE. The CDR3 length is 14 residues. Trimming at V came to 0 bases and at J to 6 bases, leaving 4 bases not matched to a gene. CDR3 coding DNA: TGTGCCAGCAGCGTAGGGACAGGGTTACCTGAAGCTTTCTTT. Protein product: CASSVGTGLPEAFF.